The subject of this entry is one TCR beta chain. Its antigen is unknown. Base qualities are not provided; no much larger clone lies one nucleotide away. The data are from a study of T cell repertoires in cytomegalovirus infection (dated by TCRdb to the late 2010s). As for the study more broadly: Donor HLA type was relevant to the analysis, because carriage of CMV infection together with the matching HLA type was indicated by public TCR beta signatures.

Reading from cysteine to phenylalanine, the CDR3 counts 19 amino acids. Only CDR3 DNA remains: 57 bases, in frame from the first base. Sequences SNHLY (CDR1) and FYNNEI (CDR2) are obtained from the germline V gene. Trimmed from V: 0 bases; trimmed from J: 5 bases; junction bases lacking a gene match: 17. The listed sequencing device is Illumina HiSeq 1500. TCRdb redid the processing of the public reads, applying fastp at Q25 and MiXCR, and retained in-frame beta chains. Each CDR3 protein appears once, grouped with its most common genes and DNA. Present in this sample are about 740,000 distinct CDR3 sequences, 35% to 45% of which were seen just once. The ten largest account for around 2.8% of the sample. Summary of the overall study and its limitations: In both this cohort and an independent roughly 350-donor cohort, the cumulative frequency of public TCR beta family members distinguished carriers of CMV infection plus the relevant HLA type. In the ex vivo response, HLA-C-restricted CMV-specific TCR beta clonotypes were dominant, and in two of eight donors the single most frequent clonotype came from this HLA-C-restricted group.

The receptor comes from a human donor in good health (CMV status not recorded). Some clones in this sample may be carry-over from other donors' samples. The source material was PBMCs. The chain couples TRBV2 to TRBJ2-7, with 9 bases in between that match TRBD1. The CDR3 reads CASSEALHELGDRVDEQYF. Here is the DNA: TGTGCCAGCAGTGAAGCGCTTCACGAGCTGGGGGACAGGGTCGACGAGCAGTACTTC. With the portions outside the CDR3 filled from the reference TRBV2 and TRBJ2-7 genes, the complete variable region becomes EPEVTQTPSHQVTQMGQEVILRCVPISNHLYFYWYRQILGQKVEFLVSFYNNEISEKSEIFDDQFSVERPDGSNFTLKIRSTKLEDSAMYFCASSEALHELGDRVDEQYFGPGTRLTVT.